The 25 T cell receptor beta chains reported below all come from one sample, sequenced in a study of T cell responses to AZD1222 COVID-19 vaccine. Produced via immunoSEQ multiplex PCR; TCRdb's table is partial and in-frame only. The sample includes 150,000 to 200,000 clones, approximately 92% of them seen just once. Sequencing used peripheral blood, obtained on day 0 of AZD1222 vaccination. These receptor sequences come from an adult in good health.

This chain links TRBV15 with TRBJ2-5; D might be TRBD2 (6 bases). V dropped 0 bases and J dropped 1 base, with 12 bases sitting between them. The germline CDR1 and CDR2 sequences are LNHNV and YYDKDF (reference sequence). The length of the CDR3 is 16 residues. This CDR3 reads CATSREGNSGQETQYF. The CDR3 DNA reads as TGTGCCACCAGCAGAGAAGGGAATAGCGGCCAAGAGACCCAGTACTTC. Full variable domain (rest looked up from reference TRBV15 and TRBJ2-5): DAMVIQNPRYQVTQFGKPVTLSCSQTLNHNVMYWYQQKSSQAPKLLFHYYDKDFNNEADTPDNFQSRRPNTSFCFLDIRSPGLGDTAMYLCATSREGNSGQETQYFGPGTRLLVL.

The rearrangement joins TRBV28 to TRBJ2-2; TRBD2 aligns across 8 bases. Unmatched junction bases numbered 10, after V lost 6 bases and J lost 4 bases. Germline CDR1 is MDHEN and CDR2 is SYDVKM. The CDR3 contains 16 residues. CDR3 sequence reads: CASSSAGARGTGELFF. DNA for the CDR3: TGTGCCAGCAGCTCAGCGGGGGCCCGAGGCACCGGGGAGCTGTTTTTT.

The chain is built from TRBV30 and TRBJ1-1; no clear D gene. The CDR3 has 11 residues. Trimming pared 1 base from V and 7 bases from J, leaving 7 bases between. The germline V gene has CDR1 GTSNPN and CDR2 SVGIG (reference sequence). The CDR3 coding sequence is TGTGCCTGGAGTGGAGGATTTGAAGCTTTCTTT. Translated, it gives CAWSGGFEAFF.

The V and J genes are TRBV7-2 and TRBJ1-1; no definite D call. This CDR3 region has 14 residues. Trimming left V 6 bases short and J 5 bases short, with 16 bases between. Per germline, CDR1 SGHTA and CDR2 FQGNSA. This chain's CDR3 is CASRRVGAGTEAFF. The CDR3 DNA is TGTGCCAGCAGGAGGGTTGGTGCGGGTACTGAAGCTTTCTTT.

This chain joins TRBV25-1 and TRBJ1-2; D call uncertain. The CDR3 spans 15 residues. V lost 8 bases, J lost 2 bases, and 18 bases lay in between. Germline V gives CDR1 MGHDK, CDR2 SYGVNS. CDR3 DNA sequence: TGTGCCAGCCGTGGGGAGGGAAGTACGAACTATGGCTACACCTTC. Translation gives CASRGEGSTNYGYTF.

This chain uses TRBV27 with TRBJ1-2; 10 bases agree with TRBD1. The V gene end was trimmed by 5 bases and the J gene end by 3 bases; junction bases not matched to a gene: 6. This CDR3 spans 15 amino acids. The germline V gene encodes CDR1 MNHEY and CDR2 SMNVEV (reference sequence). The chain's CDR3 is CASSLRQGADYGYTF. As DNA, the CDR3 is TGTGCCAGCAGTCTACGACAGGGGGCTGACTATGGCTACACCTTC.

The chain has TRBV18 and TRBJ1-4; 8 bases are a match to TRBD1. Trimming removed 3 bases from V and 6 bases from J; junction bases left unmatched: 9. Germline loops: CDR1 KGHSH, CDR2 LQKENI. The CDR3 spans 16 residues. The CDR3 sequence: CASSPIKTGEDEKLFF. CDR3 in DNA: TGTGCCAGCTCACCTATTAAGACAGGGGAGGATGAAAAACTGTTTTTT.

The genes are TRBV13 and TRBJ2-3, with 13 bases identical to TRBD2. The V gene end was trimmed by 5 bases and the J gene end by 3 bases; junction bases not matched to a gene: 5. The germline V gene has CDR1 PRHDT and CDR2 FYEKMQ (reference sequence). This CDR3 is built from 16 residues. The CDR3: CASSLGLAGATDTQYF. CDR3 sequence (DNA): TGTGCCAGCAGCCTCGGACTAGCGGGAGCAACAGATACGCAGTATTTT.

This rearrangement joins TRBV5-5 to TRBJ2-6; D not resolved. CDR3 length equals 15 residues. Trimming stripped 0 bases from V and 3 bases from J, with 7 bases between. Germline CDR1 SGHKS, CDR2 YYEKEE (reference sequence). The CDR3 DNA reads TGTGCCAGCAGCTTGGTGGTGAGTGGGGCCAACGTCCTGACTTTC. Protein product: CASSLVVSGANVLTF.

The V gene is TRBV5-1, the J gene TRBJ1-1; D uncertain. The CDR3 loop spans 15 amino acids. Trimming pared 1 base from V and 0 bases from J, leaving 10 bases between. CDR1 SGHRS and CDR2 YFSETQ come from the germline V gene. CDR3: CASSLFTGMNTEAFF. In DNA, the CDR3 is TGCGCCAGCAGCTTGTTCACGGGGATGAACACTGAAGCTTTCTTT.

This rearrangement joins TRBV5-6 to TRBJ2-1; 11 bases are a match to TRBD2. The trim removed 1 base at V and 5 bases at J, leaving 5 bases unmatched. The CDR3 is 16 residues long. CDR1 and CDR2 from the germline V gene are SGHDT and YYEEEE. CDR3 protein: CASSLPGLAAHNEQFF. CDR3 DNA: TGTGCCAGCAGCTTGCCGGGACTAGCGGCCCACAATGAGCAGTTCTTC.

This chain joins TRBV6-5 and TRBJ1-1; D gene unclear. Looked up from germline, CDR1 is MNHEY and CDR2 is SVGAGI. There are 15 residues in the CDR3. The ends were cut back, 6 bases at V and 0 bases at J, with 14 bases in the middle. CDR3 region: CASSQVRRVNTEAFF. The CDR3, as DNA: TGTGCCAGCAGCCAGGTCCGGAGGGTGAACACTGAAGCTTTCTTT.

V usage is TRBV7-2 and J usage is TRBJ1-1; D is undetermined. With 5 bases removed from V and 2 bases from J, the gap between germline ends came to 12 bases. Germline values: CDR1 SGHTA, CDR2 FQGNSA. The CDR3 runs 14 residues. Here the CDR3 reads CASSPTALNTEAFF. For the CDR3, the DNA is TGTGCCAGCAGCCCCACGGCTCTAAACACTGAAGCTTTCTTT.

This chain connects TRBV5-1 to TRBJ2-7; D gene unclear. Germline-derived CDR1 and CDR2 are SGHRS and YFSETQ. This CDR3 contains 12 residues. V was cut by 4 bases and J by 0 bases, with 5 bases left in between. The CDR3 DNA reads as TGCGCCAGCAGCCCGGACTCCTACGAGCAGTACTTC. Protein: CASSPDSYEQYF.

The chain has TRBV7-9 and TRBJ1-2; no firm D call. The CDR3 has 11 residues. Germline V gives CDR1 SEHNR, CDR2 FQNEAQ (reference sequence). Trimming shortened V by 5 bases and J by 8 bases, and 9 bases separated the two germline ends. The CDR3 nucleotides are TGTGCCAGCAGCCCGAATATCGGCTACACCTTC. It is translated as CASSPNIGYTF. The full variable domain, with the rest looked up from reference TRBV7-9 and TRBJ1-2, is DTGVSQNPRHKITKRGQNVTFRCDPISEHNRLYWYRQTLGQGPEFLTYFQNEAQLEKSRLLSDRFSAERPKGSFSTLEIQRTEQGDSAMYLCASSPNIGYTFGSGTRLTVV.

This clone showed up just a few times. Other DNA variants within this sample encode the same CDR3. This chain uses TRBV25-1 with TRBJ2-1; TRBD1 might be the D (6 bases). V was shortened by 6 bases and J by 3 bases, with 9 bases between the two germline ends. Germline CDR1 and CDR2: MGHDK and SYGVNS. This CDR3 spans 13 amino acids. DNA for the CDR3: TGTGCCAGCAGCCGAGGGGGCTACAATGAGCAGTTCTTC. The encoded protein is CASSRGGYNEQFF.

The genes are TRBV12-5 and TRBJ2-2; D ambiguous. The CDR3 loop spans 13 amino acids. V was shortened by 4 bases and J by 7 bases, with 10 bases between the two germline ends. The V gene's germline CDR1 is LGHNT and CDR2 FRNRAP. This CDR3 is CASGSTGYGELFF. The CDR3 bases are TGTGCTAGTGGTTCGACCGGATACGGGGAGCTGTTTTTT. The full variable domain, with the rest looked up from reference TRBV12-5 and TRBJ2-2, is DARVTQTPRHKVTEMGQEVTMRCQPILGHNTVFWYRQTMMQGLELLAYFRNRAPLDDSGMPKDRFSAEMPDATLATLKIQPSEPRDSAVYFCASGSTGYGELFFGEGSRLTVL.

CDR3 residues: CASSPTDSGANVLTF. CDR3 coding DNA: TGTGCCAGCAGCCCTACGGATTCTGGGGCCAACGTCCTGACTTTC. V is TRBV7-3 and J is TRBJ2-6, with D uncertain. Trimming left V 5 bases short and J 1 base short, with 9 bases between. The CDR3 sequence is 15 residues long. Germline V CDR1 and CDR2: SGHTA, FQGTGA.

The chain has TRBV25-1 and TRBJ1-2, with D tentatively TRBD1 (6 bases). The CDR3 has 15 residues. Germline assignment: CDR1 MGHDK and CDR2 SYGVNS. V was trimmed by 1 base and J by 7 bases, leaving 16 bases between them. Here the CDR3 DNA reads TGTGCCAGCAGTGAATCTGGGACACCGCTCGGTGGCTACACCTTC. It codes for CASSESGTPLGGYTF.

The J gene is TRBJ2-5, the V gene TRBV19; 7 bases match TRBD1. This CDR3 comprises 14 residues. V was pared by 6 bases and J by 0 bases, with 4 bases of the junction left unmatched. The V gene's germline CDR1 is LNHDA and CDR2 SQIVND (reference sequence). The CDR3 DNA reads TGTGCCAGTAGACGGGGACAGAACCAAGAGACCCAGTACTTC. This gives the protein CASRRGQNQETQYF.

This chain uses TRBV7-9 with TRBJ2-5; possibly TRBD1 or TRBD2 for D (5 bases each). The germline V and J ends were trimmed by 1 base and 5 bases, with 8 bases remaining between them. The CDR3 contains 13 residues. From germline, CDR1 is SEHNR and CDR2 FQNEAQ (reference sequence). The CDR3 DNA follows: TGTGCCAGCAGCTTAGGGGGGTTCGAGACCCAGTACTTC. This gives the protein CASSLGGFETQYF.

The chain employs TRBV27 and TRBJ1-2; 7 nucleotides match TRBD1. Germline V gene sequence: CDR1 MNHEY, CDR2 SMNVEV (reference sequence). Trimming removed 6 bases from V and 1 base from J; junction bases left unmatched: 5. This CDR3 spans 14 amino acids. CDR3 in DNA: TGTGCCAGCAGCTTGGACAGGAATAACTATGGCTACACCTTC. Residues: CASSLDRNNYGYTF.

The chain uses TRBV13 and TRBJ1-5, with D perhaps matching TRBD1 (6 bases). Trimming took off 4 bases at V and 6 bases at J, with 13 bases between the two ends. There are 14 residues in the CDR3. CDR1 and CDR2 (germline): PRHDT, FYEKMQ (reference sequence). This chain's CDR3 is CASSSGGATQPQHF. The CDR3 bases are TGTGCCAGCAGCTCTGGGGGGGCAACTCAGCCCCAGCATTTT.

This clone was seen just once. The gene calls are TRBV2 and TRBJ2-2; 8 positions match TRBD1. Germline assignment: CDR1 SNHLY and CDR2 FYNNEI. The CDR3 runs to 13 residues. Losses at the gene ends were 5 bases for V and 5 bases for J; bases not matched to a gene: 1. CDR3 region: CASSRQGTGELFF. In nucleotides, the CDR3 is TGTGCCAGCAGTCGACAGGGGACCGGGGAGCTGTTTTTT.

The chain is built from TRBV19 and TRBJ1-2; 10 positions agree with TRBD1. The V gene's germline CDR1 is LNHDA and CDR2 SQIVND (reference sequence). V was pared by 6 bases and J by 8 bases, with 3 bases of the junction left unmatched. This CDR3 has 12 residues. The chain's CDR3 is CASRTGGAGYTF. The CDR3, as DNA: TGTGCCAGTAGGACAGGGGGCGCCGGCTACACCTTC.